The 28 T cell receptor beta chains reported below all come from one sample, sequenced in a study of T cells after yellow fever vaccination. TCRdb used MiXCR to reprocess the 5' RACE reads, holding one entry per CDR3 protein. The sample carries a few hundred thousand distinct CDR3 sequences, approximately 8% recorded once. Sequenced here: PBMCs, sampled around 45 days after the first yellow fever vaccination. Receptors were obtained from a man aged 18 to 29 who received the YFV17D yellow fever vaccine.

The chain combines TRBV5-4 with TRBJ1-2; 10 positions match TRBD1. With 6 bases clipped from V and 6 bases from J, the junction kept 2 bases outside the gene matches. This CDR3 has 12 amino acids. Germline CDR1 is SGHNT and CDR2 is YYREEE (reference sequence). Here the CDR3 reads CASMTGGDGYTF. The CDR3 nucleotides read TGTGCCAGCATGACAGGGGGCGATGGCTACACCTTC.

This sequence joins TRBV20-1 and TRBJ1-4; D uncertain. V was cut by 0 bases and J by 8 bases, with 16 bases left in between. In germline, CDR1 is DFQATT, CDR2 SNEGSKA (reference sequence). This CDR3 region has 15 residues. The CDR3, as DNA: TGCAGTGCTAGAGATCTAGGCGGTCCCGGGGAAAAACTGTTTTTT. This encodes CSARDLGGPGEKLFF.

The CDR3 bases are TGTGCCAGCAGTCCCCCCGGGGGCAGATTTTACGAGCAGTACGTC. Its translation: CASSPPGGRFYEQYV. This chain links TRBV28 with TRBJ2-7; TRBD1 or TRBD2 may be the D gene (6 bases each). V was pared by 5 bases and J by 4 bases, with 18 bases between. Germline V lookup: CDR1 MDHEN, CDR2 SYDVKM. This CDR3 spans 15 amino acids.

Ten or more counts support this clonotype. This sequence joins TRBV19 and TRBJ2-1; the match to TRBD1 covers 9 bases. The germline V gene encodes CDR1 LNHDA and CDR2 SQIVND (reference sequence). The CDR3 is made up of 15 amino acids. V lost 6 bases to trimming and J lost 6 bases; unmatched junction nucleotides: 9. This CDR3 is CASRPGDRDSNEQFF. The CDR3 DNA follows: TGTGCCAGTAGGCCCGGGGACAGGGATTCCAATGAGCAGTTCTTC.

V gene TRBV12-3 or TRBV12-4 combines with J gene TRBJ1-4, with a possible D match to TRBD1 (5 bases). The length of the CDR3 is 15 residues. Trimming shortened V by 4 bases and J by 0 bases, and 9 bases separated the two germline ends. CDR3: CASSSGGATNEKLFF. The DNA of the CDR3 is TGTGCCAGCAGTTCCGGAGGGGCAACTAATGAAAAACTGTTTTTT.

J is TRBJ2-2 and V is TRBV12-3 or TRBV12-4; the D gene is possibly TRBD2 (5 bases). The V end lost 5 bases, the J end lost 0 bases, and 13 bases lay between the germline ends. The CDR3 runs to 16 residues. CDR3 sequence: CASSAPYGTNTGELFF. The CDR3 nucleotides read TGTGCCAGCAGTGCCCCCTACGGGACGAACACCGGGGAGCTGTTTTTT.

This clonotype was seen many times. V usage is TRBV7-3 and J usage is TRBJ2-6; D may be TRBD1 (6 bases). The germline gives CDR1 SGHTA, CDR2 FQGTGA. The CDR3 runs 18 residues. V lost 2 bases and J 0 bases, leaving 14 bases between the germline ends. CDR3 nucleotide sequence: TGTGCCAGCAGCTTAGTCGCAACAGGGTTCTCTGGGGCCAACGTCCTGACTTTC. Amino acids: CASSLVATGFSGANVLTF.

This clonotype was seen a few times. V is TRBV18 and J is TRBJ2-5, with D hard to call. Germline V lookup: CDR1 KGHSH, CDR2 LQKENI. Between the trimmed V and J ends, which lost 3 bases and 3 bases, there was a span of 11 bases. CDR3 size: 14 residues. The CDR3 is CASSPLKMKETQYF. As DNA, the CDR3 is TGTGCCAGCTCACCGTTAAAAATGAAAGAGACCCAGTACTTC.

V is TRBV4-2 and J is TRBJ2-3; 11 bases fit TRBD2. This CDR3 spans 16 amino acids. Germline CDR1 and CDR2: LGHNA and YNFKEQ. V was pared by 3 bases and J by 4 bases, with 6 bases of the junction left unmatched. Written as DNA, the CDR3 is TGTGCCAGCAGCCAGGATAGCGGGGGGGCGTCAGATACGCAGTATTTT. As protein: CASSQDSGGASDTQYF.

This chain joins TRBV4-3 and TRBJ2-2; possibly TRBD1 for D (5 bases). Germline-derived CDR1 and CDR2 are LGHNA and YSLEER. The V and J ends lost 6 bases and 4 bases respectively, with 12 bases between them. This CDR3 is built from 14 residues. Here the CDR3 reads CASSFRVGTGELFF. CDR3 coding DNA: TGCGCCAGCAGTTTCAGGGTCGGCACCGGGGAGCTGTTTTTT.

The chain couples TRBV6-5 to TRBJ2-7; 8 nucleotides line up with TRBD1. Germline CDR1 reads MNHEY; CDR2 reads SVGAGI. The V and J ends lost 0 bases and 5 bases, in that order; junction bases with no gene match: 6. This CDR3 spans 15 amino acids. The CDR3 nucleotides are TGTGCCAGCAGTTACTCAGGCCAGGGGGCCCACGAGCAGTACTTC. The encoded protein is CASSYSGQGAHEQYF.

The DNA for the CDR3 is TGTGCCAGCAGTTTGGGACAGGGGCTACGTGGCTACACCTTC. This gives the protein CASSLGQGLRGYTF. This sequence joins TRBV6-5 and TRBJ1-2; 10 nucleotides match TRBD1. V lost 4 bases to trimming and J lost 7 bases; unmatched junction nucleotides: 6. The germline V gene encodes CDR1 MNHEY and CDR2 SVGAGI. The CDR3 length is 14 residues.

In its sample, this clonotype was seen a few times. The rearrangement links TRBV7-8 to TRBJ2-3; D may correspond to TRBD1 or TRBD2 (6 bases each). The CDR3 consists of 13 residues. CDR1 is SGHVS, CDR2 FQNEAQ, per germline. V lost 1 base, J lost 7 bases, and 9 bases lay in between. CDR3 in amino acids: CASSLGGGNTQYF. CDR3 nucleotide sequence: TGTGCCAGCAGCTTAGGAGGGGGGAATACGCAGTATTTT.

At least ten counts were recorded for this clonotype. The gene calls are TRBV7-2 and TRBJ2-2, with a tentative D call TRBD2 (6 bases). V was shortened by 4 bases and J by 6 bases, with 15 bases between the two germline ends. The CDR3 totals 15 residues. Germline CDR1 reads SGHTA; CDR2 reads FQGNSA. The CDR3 protein is CASSSVAGSAGELFF. DNA of the CDR3: TGTGCCAGCAGCTCGGTCGCGGGGTCGGCCGGGGAGCTGTTTTTT.

The chain combines TRBV6-2 or TRBV6-3 with TRBJ1-1; 7 bases map to TRBD1. The CDR3 is 15 residues long. With V trimmed by 2 bases and J by 0 bases, 3 bases remained unmatched. The V gene's germline CDR1 is MNHEY and CDR2 SVGEGT. The CDR3 DNA reads TGTGCCAGCAGTTACAGACAGGGTCTGAACACTGAAGCTTTCTTT. It yields the protein CASSYRQGLNTEAFF.

This clonotype was observed a few times. J is TRBJ2-5 and V is TRBV12-5; 10 nucleotides line up with TRBD1. CDR1 and CDR2 (germline): LGHNT, FRNRAP. CDR3 length: 13 amino acids. J was trimmed by 5 bases and V by 7 bases; bases with no gene match: 4. The CDR3 DNA reads TGTGCTAGTGCACTGACAGGGGGCGAGACCCAGTACTTC. It specifies CASALTGGETQYF.

The chain couples TRBV28 to TRBJ2-3; possible D gene TRBD2, 5 bases. This CDR3 has 14 residues. Germline CDR1 and CDR2: MDHEN and SYDVKM. Trimming shortened V by 6 bases and J by 1 base, and 11 bases separated the two germline ends. CDR3 in DNA: TGTGCCAGCAGCCGAGCGGACCGCACAGATACGCAGTATTTT. The encoded protein is CASSRADRTDTQYF.

The genes are TRBV7-3 and TRBJ1-6; D unclear. The V and J ends lost 5 bases and 10 bases respectively, with 15 bases between them. CDR1 and CDR2 from the germline V gene are SGHTA and FQGTGA. The CDR3 runs 14 residues. For the CDR3, the DNA is TGTGCCAGCAGCGCATCAGGATTAGGATCACCCCTCCACTTT. This translates into CASSASGLGSPLHF. Filled out from reference TRBV7-3 and TRBJ1-6, the complete variable domain reads GAGVSQTPSNKVTEKGKYVELRCDPISGHTALYWYRQSLGQGPEFLIYFQGTGAADDSGLPNDRFFAVRPEGSVSTLKIQRTERGDSAVYLCASSASGLGSPLHFGNGTRLTVT.

The chain carries TRBV7-9 and TRBJ2-7; 8 nucleotides agree with TRBD2. The CDR3 has 16 amino acids. The junction had 12 bases not matched to a gene; V was cut back by 5 bases and J by 3 bases. Per germline, CDR1 SEHNR and CDR2 FQNEAQ (reference sequence). CDR3 amino acids: CASSPREASGYYEQYF. CDR3 nucleotide sequence: TGTGCCAGCAGCCCTCGGGAGGCTAGCGGGTACTACGAGCAGTACTTC.

The gene calls are TRBV10-3 and TRBJ1-4, with 7 bases lining up with TRBD1. J was trimmed by 3 bases and V by 8 bases; bases with no gene match: 6. The CDR3 has 14 residues. The germline V gene has CDR1 ENHRY and CDR2 SYGVKD. The CDR3 DNA reads TGTGCCATCTCCGCACAGGGGTCTAATGAAAAACTGTTTTTT. Its protein is CAISAQGSNEKLFF.

This clonotype has only a few counts. This sequence joins TRBV4-1 and TRBJ2-1; 9 bases are a match to TRBD2. Germline V CDR1 and CDR2: MGHRA, YSYEKL. The CDR3 runs 18 residues. V was clipped by 1 base and J by 8 bases; unmatched bases: 15. The CDR3 protein is CASSQGEGRGGLFHEQFF. The CDR3, as DNA: TGCGCCAGCAGCCAAGGAGAGGGGCGGGGGGGCCTTTTTCATGAGCAGTTCTTC.

This clonotype was detected only a few times. The chain employs TRBV11-1 and TRBJ2-3, with D perhaps assigned TRBD1 or TRBD2 (5 bases each). The germline V gene has CDR1 SGHAT and CDR2 FQDESV (reference sequence). The CDR3 contains 15 residues. Trimming pared 6 bases from V and 5 bases from J, leaving 18 bases between. For the CDR3, the DNA is TGTGCCAGCAGGGGGGTAGGGCAGACACAAGATACGCAGTATTTT. Protein sequence: CASRGVGQTQDTQYF.

The J gene is TRBJ1-5, the V gene TRBV28; 9 nucleotides align to TRBD1. Germline CDR1 reads MDHEN; CDR2 reads SYDVKM. V dropped 6 bases and J dropped 4; count of bases not matched to a gene: 7. CDR3 size: 15 residues. The CDR3 DNA reads TGTGCCAGCAGGGGGGGACAGGGCAGGAATCAGCCCCAGCATTTT. Its translation is CASRGGQGRNQPQHF. Together with reference TRBV28 and TRBJ1-5, the CDR3 gives the full variable domain: DVKVTQSSRYLVKRTGEKVFLECVQDMDHENMFWYRQDPGLGLRLIYFSYDVKMKEKGDIPEGYSVSREKKERFSLILESASTNQTSMYLCASRGGQGRNQPQHFGDGTRLSIL.

This rearrangement joins TRBV20-1 to TRBJ2-7; TRBD2 aligns across 8 bases. The CDR3 has 13 residues. Germline CDR1 reads DFQATT; CDR2 reads SNEGSKA (reference sequence). V shed 0 bases, J shed 5 bases, and the junction held 3 bases outside the gene matches. The CDR3 reads CSAREAGANEQYV. The CDR3, as DNA: TGCAGTGCTAGAGAAGCGGGGGCTAACGAGCAGTACGTC.

At least ten counts were recorded for this clonotype. The chain has TRBV29-1 and TRBJ2-1, with 9 nucleotides matching TRBD1. Germline V CDR1 and CDR2: SQVTM, ANQGSEA. Trimming took 1 base from V and 4 from J; bases not matched to a gene: 5. The CDR3 is 15 residues long. The CDR3 coding sequence is TGCAGCGTTGAAGCCCGGGACAGGGAGTACAATGAGCAGTTCTTC. Translated: CSVEARDREYNEQFF.

This chain uses TRBV27 with TRBJ2-1, with D perhaps matching TRBD1 (6 bases). This CDR3 comprises 14 residues. V was pared by 6 bases and J by 9 bases, with 18 bases between. Germline loops: CDR1 MNHEY, CDR2 SMNVEV (reference sequence). The CDR3 DNA reads as TGTGCCAGCAGCGCCTTTACAGGGCGGGCTGAGCAGTTCTTC. It specifies CASSAFTGRAEQFF.

The chain recombines TRBV9 with TRBJ1-6, with unresolved D. V was trimmed by 0 bases and J by 7 bases, leaving 8 bases between them. This CDR3 has 14 amino acids. Germline CDR1 reads SGDLS; CDR2 reads YYNGEE. This chain's CDR3 is CASSVADINSPLHF. CDR3 nucleotides: TGTGCCAGCAGCGTAGCAGATATCAATTCACCCCTCCACTTT.

The genes are TRBV29-1 and TRBJ2-5, with D tentatively TRBD1 (6 bases). The CDR3 contains 18 residues. The germline CDR1 and CDR2 sequences are SQVTM and ANQGSEA. V was trimmed by 1 base and J by 5 bases, leaving 26 bases between them. DNA for the CDR3: TGCAGCGTTGAAGGTTTTTGGTGGCGGACAGAGGGGGTCGAGACCCAGTACTTC. It codes for CSVEGFWWRTEGVETQYF.